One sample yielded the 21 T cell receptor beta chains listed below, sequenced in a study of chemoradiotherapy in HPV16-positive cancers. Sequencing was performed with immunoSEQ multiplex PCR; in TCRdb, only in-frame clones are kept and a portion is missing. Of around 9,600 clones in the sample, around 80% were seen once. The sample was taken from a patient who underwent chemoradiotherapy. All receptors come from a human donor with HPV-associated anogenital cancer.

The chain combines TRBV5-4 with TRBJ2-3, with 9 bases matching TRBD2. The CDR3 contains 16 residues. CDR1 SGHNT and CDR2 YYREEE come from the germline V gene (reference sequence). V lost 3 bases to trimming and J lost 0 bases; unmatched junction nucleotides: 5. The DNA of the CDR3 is TGTGCCAGCAGCTCCAAGCGGGGGGAGAGCACAGATACGCAGTATTTT. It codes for CASSSKRGESTDTQYF.

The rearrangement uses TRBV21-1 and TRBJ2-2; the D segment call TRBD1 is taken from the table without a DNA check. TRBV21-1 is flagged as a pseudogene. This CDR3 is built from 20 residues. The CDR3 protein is CASSKARTRLVIANTGELFF. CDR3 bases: TGTGCCAGCAGCAAAGCGAGGACAAGGCTCGTTATCGCGAACACCGGGGAGCTGTTTTTT.

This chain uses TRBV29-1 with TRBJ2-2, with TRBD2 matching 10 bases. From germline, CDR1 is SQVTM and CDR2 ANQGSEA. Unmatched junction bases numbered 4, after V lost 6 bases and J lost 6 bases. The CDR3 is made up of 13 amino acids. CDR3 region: CSVLAGGAGELFF. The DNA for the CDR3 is TGCAGCGTCTTAGCGGGGGGTGCCGGGGAGCTGTTTTTT.

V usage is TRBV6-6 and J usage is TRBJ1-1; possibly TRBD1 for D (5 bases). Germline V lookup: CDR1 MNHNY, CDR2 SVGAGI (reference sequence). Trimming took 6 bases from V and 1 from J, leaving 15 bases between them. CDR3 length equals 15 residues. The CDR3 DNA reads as TGTGCCAGCAGCGGGTGGGGCAGCACGAACACTGAAGCTTTCTTT. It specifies CASSGWGSTNTEAFF.

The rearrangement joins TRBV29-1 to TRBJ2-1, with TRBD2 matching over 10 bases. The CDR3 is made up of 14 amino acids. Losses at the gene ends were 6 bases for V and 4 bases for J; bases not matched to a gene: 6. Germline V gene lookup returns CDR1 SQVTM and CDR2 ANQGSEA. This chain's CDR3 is CSVEKAGGYNEQFF. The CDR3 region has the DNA TGCAGCGTCGAAAAAGCGGGGGGGTACAATGAGCAGTTCTTC.

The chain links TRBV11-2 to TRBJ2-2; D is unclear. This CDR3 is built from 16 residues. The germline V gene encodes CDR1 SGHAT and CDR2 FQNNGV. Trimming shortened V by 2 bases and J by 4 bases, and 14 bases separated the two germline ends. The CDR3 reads CASSLPPAGTTGELFF. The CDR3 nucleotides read TGTGCCAGCAGCTTACCCCCGGCAGGAACCACCGGGGAGCTGTTTTTT.

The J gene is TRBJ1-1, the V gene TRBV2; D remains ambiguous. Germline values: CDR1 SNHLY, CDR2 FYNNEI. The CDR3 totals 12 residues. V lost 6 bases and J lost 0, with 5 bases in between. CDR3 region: CASRYMNTEAFF. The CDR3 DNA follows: TGTGCCAGCAGATACATGAACACTGAAGCTTTCTTT.

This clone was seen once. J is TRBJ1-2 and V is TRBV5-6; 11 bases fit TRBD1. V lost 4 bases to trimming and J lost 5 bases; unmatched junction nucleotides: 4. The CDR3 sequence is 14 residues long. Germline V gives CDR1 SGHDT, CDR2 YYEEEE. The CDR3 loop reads CASSRTGGRYGYTF. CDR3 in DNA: TGTGCCAGCAGCCGGACAGGGGGCCGATATGGCTACACCTTC.

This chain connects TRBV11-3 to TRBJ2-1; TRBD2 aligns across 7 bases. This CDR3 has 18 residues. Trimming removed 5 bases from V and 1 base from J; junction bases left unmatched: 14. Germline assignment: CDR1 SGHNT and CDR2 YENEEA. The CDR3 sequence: CASSPRGGGPGSYNEQFF. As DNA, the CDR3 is TGTGCCAGCAGCCCCCGGGGCGGGGGTCCCGGGTCCTACAATGAGCAGTTCTTC.

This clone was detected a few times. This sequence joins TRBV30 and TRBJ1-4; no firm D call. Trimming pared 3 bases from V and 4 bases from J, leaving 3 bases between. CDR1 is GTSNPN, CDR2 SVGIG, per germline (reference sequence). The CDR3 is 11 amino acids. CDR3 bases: TGTGCCTGGAGAGTTAATGAAAAACTGTTTTTT. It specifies CAWRVNEKLFF.

As DNA, the CDR3 is TGTGCCAGCAGCCACGTCAATGAGCAGTTCTTC. This sequence encodes CASSHVNEQFF. The V call is TRBV4-2, the J call TRBJ2-1; D is unresolved. This CDR3 is 11 amino acids long. Trimming took off 3 bases at V and 6 bases at J, with 3 bases between the two ends. The germline V gene encodes CDR1 LGHNA and CDR2 YNFKEQ.

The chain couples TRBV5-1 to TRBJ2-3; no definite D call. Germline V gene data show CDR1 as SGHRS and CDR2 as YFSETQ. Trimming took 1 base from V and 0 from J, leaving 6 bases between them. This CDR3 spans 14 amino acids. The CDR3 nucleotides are TGCGCCAGCAGCTTGTTTGACAGCACAGATACGCAGTATTTT. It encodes CASSLFDSTDTQYF.

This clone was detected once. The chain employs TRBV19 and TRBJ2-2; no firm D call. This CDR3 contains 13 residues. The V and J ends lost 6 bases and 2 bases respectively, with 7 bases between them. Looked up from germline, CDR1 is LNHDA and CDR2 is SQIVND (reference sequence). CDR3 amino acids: CASREKNTGELFF. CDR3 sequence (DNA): TGTGCCAGTAGAGAAAAAAACACCGGGGAGCTGTTTTTT.

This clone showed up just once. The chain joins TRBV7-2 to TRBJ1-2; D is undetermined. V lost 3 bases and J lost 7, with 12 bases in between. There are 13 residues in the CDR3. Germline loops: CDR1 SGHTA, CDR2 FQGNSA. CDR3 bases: TGTGCCAGCAGCTTGAATCTGGGGTTTGGCTACACCTTC. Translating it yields CASSLNLGFGYTF.

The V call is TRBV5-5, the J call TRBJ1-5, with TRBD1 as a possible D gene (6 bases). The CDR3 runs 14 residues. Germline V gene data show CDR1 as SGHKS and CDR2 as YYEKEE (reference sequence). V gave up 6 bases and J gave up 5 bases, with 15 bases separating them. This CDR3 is CASMLWAGDQPQHF. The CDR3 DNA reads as TGTGCCAGCATGTTATGGGCAGGGGATCAGCCCCAGCATTTT.

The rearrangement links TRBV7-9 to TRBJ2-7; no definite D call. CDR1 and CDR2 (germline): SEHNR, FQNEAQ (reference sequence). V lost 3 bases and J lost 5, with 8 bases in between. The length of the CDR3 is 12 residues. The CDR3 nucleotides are TGTGCCAGCAGCTTTGTACCGAACGAGCAGTACTTC. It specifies CASSFVPNEQYF.

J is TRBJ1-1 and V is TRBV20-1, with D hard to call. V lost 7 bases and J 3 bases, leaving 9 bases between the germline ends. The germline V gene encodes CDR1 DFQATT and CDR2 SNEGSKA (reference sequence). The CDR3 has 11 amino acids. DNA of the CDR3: TGCAGTGTTAACCCGGACACTGAAGCTTTCTTT. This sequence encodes CSVNPDTEAFF.

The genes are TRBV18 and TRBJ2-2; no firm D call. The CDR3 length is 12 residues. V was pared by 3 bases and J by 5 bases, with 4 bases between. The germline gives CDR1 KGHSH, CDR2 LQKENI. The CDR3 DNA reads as TGTGCCAGCTCACCTGGTACCGGGGAGCTGTTTTTT. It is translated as CASSPGTGELFF.

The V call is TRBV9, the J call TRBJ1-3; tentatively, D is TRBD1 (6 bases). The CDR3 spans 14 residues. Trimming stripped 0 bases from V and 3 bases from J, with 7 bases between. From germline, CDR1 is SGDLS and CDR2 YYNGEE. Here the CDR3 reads CASSVGGGGNTIYF. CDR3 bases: TGTGCCAGCAGCGTAGGAGGGGGTGGAAACACCATATATTTT.

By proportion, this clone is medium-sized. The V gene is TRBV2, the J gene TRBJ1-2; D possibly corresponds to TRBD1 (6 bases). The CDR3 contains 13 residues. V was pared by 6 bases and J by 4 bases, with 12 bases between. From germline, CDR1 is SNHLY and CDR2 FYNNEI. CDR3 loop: CASRTTGLYGYTF. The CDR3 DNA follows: TGTGCCAGCAGGACGACAGGACTCTATGGCTACACCTTC.

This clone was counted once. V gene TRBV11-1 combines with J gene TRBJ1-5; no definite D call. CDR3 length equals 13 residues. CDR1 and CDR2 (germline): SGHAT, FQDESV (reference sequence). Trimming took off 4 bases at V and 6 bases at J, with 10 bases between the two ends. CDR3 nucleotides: TGTGCCAGCAGCTCGCGAGAAGGTCAGCCCCAGCATTTT. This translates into CASSSREGQPQHF.